This T cell receptor beta chain was recorded in a study of shared clonotypes between healthy human individuals (TCRdb year 2020). With respect to the entire study: The cohort comprised two women and a few men aged 18 to 49 years. To estimate repertoire size and how much clonotype sharing occurs between individuals, the study deeply sequenced the blood TCR repertoires of five or six healthy adults. For each donor, CD4 naive and CD4 memory were each run on three plates, CD8 naive on two plates, and CD8 memory on one plate. To increase sequencing depth and limit assay-specific biases, different laboratories used diverse techniques to prepare libraries and sequence TCR repertoires. Leukapheresis yielded between about 0.85 and 10 billion PBMCs per donor.

General study outcomes and caveats: Because the study included a small number of donors, the genetic and exposure-history diversity represented was limited. Even with the large sequencing depth, rarefaction of the sorted-subset datasets indicated that sequencing was incomplete. Across several donors, approximately 4.6% of naive CD4, roughly 3.5% of naive CD8, under 2.5% of memory CD4, and roughly 0.41% of memory CD8 clonotypes were shared. Clonotypes shared by all four sorted-subset donors showed higher generation probabilities than non-shared clonotypes. Sampling was limited to blood, and TCR repertoires in tissue likely differ from TCR repertoires in blood. Naive subsets generally had larger estimated clonotype richness than memory subsets did. Pairwise subsampling indicated that sequencing depth was expected to affect the degree of clonotype sharing among donors.

Including cysteine and phenylalanine, the CDR3 has 16 amino acids. Only the CDR3 part of the read is kept: 48 bases, read in frame from the first base. The germline V gene encodes CDR1 SNHLY and CDR2 FYNNEI. The junction shows trimming of 2 bases on V and 7 bases on J, plus 21 bases between the germline ends. CD8 naive samples consisted of CD45RO-negative cells that were positively selected for CCR7, yielding a CD45RA+CCR7+ population without TemRA cells. Donors were healthy HIV-negative adults with no recently reported acute infections or vaccinations. Every donor was a Caucasian adult living in Nashville, Tennessee, USA. Blood was collected by leukapheresis, and PBMCs were isolated by Ficoll-Histopaque density gradient centrifugation and then cryopreserved in liquid nitrogen vapor phase. Analytical flow cytometry was used to check the purity and quantity of every magnetically sorted T cell population. Genomic DNA was isolated from each sorted fraction and quantified by UV absorbance on a Nanodrop 2000c.

TCR CDR3 regions were amplified from genomic DNA by multiplex PCR using the deep immunoSEQ assay. For each cell subset, the extracted genomic DNA was distributed evenly across all wells of several immunoSEQ 96-well plates, and each plate served as one replicate. For sorted subsets, about 200 ng genomic DNA, equal to about 30,000 T cell genomes, was loaded into each replicate PCR. The purified libraries were quantified using a Qubit 3.0 fluorometer, sized with a Bioanalyzer 2100, and then quantified again using the KAPA Library Quantification kit. Every immunoSEQ 96-well plate was sequenced on a separate single-read 150-cycle Illumina NextSeq 550 flow cell. Concerning the study's data processing: Because only junctional sequences without quality scores were contained in the immunoSEQ output, filtering matching that applied to full-length reads could not be performed. Sequences were annotated with PyIR, a Python wrapper for IgBLAST v1.9, and V/J genes and CDR3 were assigned using IMGT germline references. Reads with weak V/J assignments (E-value above 1e-6), missing CDR3, stop codons, out-of-frame junctions, or ambiguous translated residues were removed. V3J clonotypes were defined by identical inferred V gene, J gene, and CDR3 amino acid sequence. The percentage overlap between two repertoires was calculated by dividing the number of shared unique clonotypes by the size of the smaller repertoire. RTK rarefaction, the Chao1 estimator, and Recon v2.1 estimates of unobserved clonotypes were used to assess repertoire richness. Generation probabilities were computed with OLGA for all TCRbeta clonotypes obtained by the gDNA method from four donors. TCRdb took over this immuneACCESS table, retaining in-frame rearrangements with V and J assigned. Such tables are incomplete; in checked studies, under half of the missing clones stem from an unresolved V gene, and the remainder is unexplained. V and J calls and clone size follow that table, whereas D and trimming were derived from the DNA. This sample is represented by about 1.9 million clones; over 85% of them were singletons. About 1.6% of the sample is taken by the ten largest.

Concerning this clone: It has no known antigen specificity. One base away there is no much larger clone; base qualities are not given.

The sequence derives from a young man in good health. Some clones in this sample may be carry-over from other donors' samples. The chain links TRBV2 with TRBJ2-7; a tentative D call is TRBD2 (5 bases match). The sequenced sample was naive CD8+ T cells from PBMCs. This sample's cell subset or site label indicates: CD45RA+CCR7+. The CDR3: CASSETRRPTSGEQYF. Read as DNA, the sequence is TGTGCCAGCAGTGAAACCCGGAGGCCAACCTCGGGGGAGCAGTACTTC.